This entry describes one T cell receptor (beta chain). Generated by immunoSEQ multiplex PCR, the TCRdb table keeps only in-frame clones and is missing some. The sample has around 31,000 clones, roughly 90% seen once. The CDR3 length is 14 residues. Germline trimming cut 6 bases from V and 7 bases from J; bases unmatched to any gene: 6. Germline V lookup: CDR1 SNHLY, CDR2 FYNNEI. This sample stems from a study of blood T cell repertoires in COVID-19. This TCR came from a woman aged 40-49 years with active or convalescent COVID-19. Input material: peripheral blood. The chain uses TRBV2 and TRBJ2-1, with 10 nucleotides matching TRBD2. CDR3 nucleotide sequence: TGTGCCAGCAGGCCCGGACTAGCGGCGAATGAGCAGTTCTTC. Translating gives CASRPGLAANEQFF.